This TCR beta chain is drawn from a study of T cells in Graves' hyperthyroidism and ophthalmopathy (dated 2019 in TCRdb). At the level of the whole study: Peripheral blood samples were taken at the time of initial diagnosis, prior to any treatment. The paper describes TCR Vbeta CDR3 sequencing of roughly 130 peripheral blood samples, made up of about 41 ophthalmopathy patients, around 78 hyperthyroidism patients and 17 progressor patients. TCR V-J signatures able to tell the groups apart were searched for in a discovery cohort of around 95 patients, of whom around 43 had Graves' ophthalmopathy and 57 had stable Graves' hyperthyroidism. Following sampling, methimazole starting at 30 mg daily was given to hyperthyroidism patients, and high-dose intravenous methylprednisolone was given to ophthalmopathy patients. For training and testing, the roughly 97 patients in the discovery cohort were randomly divided in a 7:3 ratio. The study also compared thyroid tissue and blood T-cell repertoires from 6 or 7 Graves' hyperthyroidism patients. Prospective prediction of ophthalmopathy was tested in an independent validation cohort consisting of some 18 hyperthyroidism patients and 15 to 17 patients who later progressed to ophthalmopathy. Here is what the overall study found, with its caveats: No statistical method was used to fix the sample size in advance, and group allocation was not hidden from the investigators. During validation, the model predicted progression to ophthalmopathy a median of around six months ahead of onset, with approximately 70% sensitivity and 72.22% specificity. A model built on a 13 V-J signature distinguished ophthalmopathy from stable hyperthyroidism, reaching 85% to 90% sensitivity and 81% to 83% specificity in cross-validation and 80%/75% in testing. Most expanded thyroid clonotypes (frequency above 0.001) were also found in blood, which suggests that blood repertoires may mirror thyroid immune responses.

TCR beta CDR3 regions were amplified from RNA transcripts. For the first round of RT-PCR on the TCR CDR3, the HTBI primer set was used together with the Qiagen OneStep RT-PCR kit. Libraries were constructed in a second round of multiplex PCR, after which size selection and purification were carried out. The libraries were sequenced on an Illumina HiSeq2000 using paired-end 100 bp reads. The published analysis was carried out like this. Raw data were processed with SOAPnuke, discarding reads with adapters, uncalled bases, mean Phred below 15, or no exact constant-primer or identifier match. High-quality paired reads were merged using COPE v1.2.5, and each unique nucleotide sequence was defined as a clonotype. MiTCR v1.1 was used to align the clonotypes against IMGT TRBV, TRBD and TRBJ reference segments. Only V-J combinations with frequency above 0.0001, covering approximately 99% of repertoires, were analysed. A TCS score was defined as the ratio between F50 (clonal expansion) and ExV (chaos), using BLOSUM62-based TCRdist between CDR3 peptides within each V-J. Welch's t-statistics and random forest reduced around 550 V-J features to roughly 13, which were used in a naive Bayes classifier (R e1071). TCRdb reworked the public reads: Q25 trimming with fastp, MiXCR clone assembly, productive beta chains retained. Rows matching on CDR3 protein sequence are summarized as one entry with the most common DNA and genes. The V and J calls follow TCRdb's processing rather than the paper's. The sample table holds under 350,000 distinct CDR3 sequences, of which around a quarter were seen once. Approximately 25% of the sample is in the top ten clones.

Turning to this clonotype: No antigen is known for it. No much larger clonotype is one base removed from it; base qualities were not supplied.

Hyperthyroidism patients were newly diagnosed, with disease duration under 2 months, and aged 18 to 65 years. Exclusion was applied to patients with uncontrolled infections, other autoimmune diseases, pregnancy or lactation. Diagnoses were based on clinical symptoms, serum thyroxine and TRAb, thyroid ultrasound and orbital computed tomography. For progressor patients, blood was drawn at the first diagnosis of hyperthyroidism, before any ophthalmopathy symptoms had appeared. PBMCs were isolated from 7.5 to 10 ml of fresh peripheral blood by Ficoll-Paque density gradient centrifugation. Progressor patients were initially diagnosed with Graves' hyperthyroidism and developed ophthalmopathy during follow-up. Total RNA was extracted with Trizol reagent, and quality was checked on an Agilent 2100 Bioanalyzer. The receptor was derived from a middle-aged man with Graves' hyperthyroidism that later progressed to Graves' ophthalmopathy. The sequencing sample was made of blood.

CDR3 region: CASMVEPHPTYEQYF. The sequence in DNA is TGCGCCAGCATGGTTGAGCCTCACCCTACCTACGAGCAGTACTTC. The chain is made from TRBV5-1 and TRBJ2-7; the D gene is unclear. CDR1 SGHRS and CDR2 YFSETQ are derived from the germline V gene. The trim is 6 bases for V and 2 bases for J, with a gap of 18 bases between the germline ends. There are 15 amino acids in the CDR3, from cysteine to phenylalanine inclusive. Of all the DNA, just the CDR3 is kept, 45 bases in frame from base 1. The CDR3 plus the reference TRBV5-1 and TRBJ2-7 genes for the other parts give the full variable domain: KAGVTQTPRYLIKTRGQQVTLSCSPISGHRSVSWYQQTPGQGLQFLFEYFSETQRNKGNFPGRFSGRQFSNSRSEMNVSTLELGDSALYLCASMVEPHPTYEQYFGPGTRLTVT.